The clone carrying this T cell receptor (beta chain) was picked up many times. Its antigen is unidentified. This CDR3 region has 13 residues. Germline CDR1 and CDR2: MDHEN and SYDVKM. The ends were cut back, 3 bases at V and 2 bases at J, with 6 bases in the middle. The sample comes from a study of molecular identifiers for immune sequencing clone quantification. Overall study results and limits: A single cell's spiked Jurkat TCR RNA was reportedly detectable among roughly 1 million naive cells. Effector cells kept over 97% of their molecules in clones above 20 RNA copies, while naive cells kept under 1% there.

In TCRdb, the PCR reads were re-called with MiXCR into one record per CDR3 protein. The sample carries a few hundred thousand distinct CDR3 sequences, about 25% recorded once. Sequenced input: naive CD8+ T cells from blood, with Jurkat cell RNA spiked in. Subset described: FACS-sorted CD8+CD4-CCR7+CD45RA+ naive T cells. This sequence joins TRBV28 and TRBJ2-3; no definite D call. The clonotype originates from a human donor in good health. Some libraries in this study had Jurkat cell RNA spiked in. CDR3 sequence reads: CASSLQPTDTQYF. For the CDR3, the DNA is TGTGCCAGCAGTTTGCAGCCCACAGATACGCAGTATTTT.